This T cell receptor beta chain was captured in a study of T cells after posttransplantation cyclophosphamide. On this clone itself: What it binds is not known.

Study-wide findings and caveats: Recipient CMV seropositivity and CMV reactivation strongly tracked TRB clonality. Later blood repertoires were often dominated by clones from the donor CD8+ memory compartment.

The naive gate required viable CD3+CD4+ or CD3+CD8+ cells with CCR7+CD45RA+CD45RO-CD95-CD27+CD28+ phenotype. The ends were cut back, 0 bases at V and 7 bases at J, with 10 bases in the middle. The length of the CDR3 is 14 residues. CDR1 is SGDLS and CDR2 is YYNGEE in the germline V gene. Using immunoSEQ multiplex PCR, the repertoire was profiled, and TCRdb retains in-frame clones only, with some absent. The sample lists 9,700 or so clones; 98% were seen once. The clonotype was recovered from an older woman in good health, CMV-negative, and a related stem cell transplant donor. Sequenced material: naive CD4+ T cells sorted from PBMCs. The chain combines TRBV9 with TRBJ1-4; D gene unclear. DNA of the CDR3: TGTGCCAGCAGCGTAGGCGGAAACCGTGAAAAACTGTTTTTT. This codes for CASSVGGNREKLFF.